These 13 T cell receptor beta chains originate from one sample sequenced in a study of T cell responses to AZD1222 COVID-19 vaccine. Data came from immunoSEQ multiplex PCR; TCRdb stores just in-frame clones and leaves some out. Among 90,000 to 120,000 clones listed, 85% to 90% were seen once. Specimen: peripheral blood, collected on day 0 of AZD1222 vaccination. The receptors were sampled from an adult in good health.

This clone was seen just once. The chain couples TRBV5-4 to TRBJ2-5; 8 bases map to TRBD2. V was clipped by 4 bases and J by 3 bases; unmatched bases: 8. Germline V gives CDR1 SGHNT, CDR2 YYREEE (reference sequence). The CDR3 contains 15 residues. The CDR3 nucleotides are TGTGCCAGCAGCCCCACTAGCGGTATGAAAGAGACCCAGTACTTC. Amino acid sequence: CASSPTSGMKETQYF.

A few counts support this clone. The chain has TRBV6-2 or TRBV6-3 and TRBJ2-2; D is perhaps TRBD1 (6 bases). Germline V gives CDR1 MNHEY, CDR2 SVGEGT. The CDR3 spans 18 residues. Trimming left V 4 bases short and J 2 bases short, with 20 bases between. The CDR3 nucleotides read TGTGCCAGCAGTTCTTCATTACCGAAACAGGGAAACACCGGGGAGCTGTTTTTT. It translates to CASSSSLPKQGNTGELFF.

V and J are TRBV20-1 and TRBJ2-7; the D call may be TRBD1 or TRBD2 (6 bases each). With 6 bases removed from V and 7 bases from J, the gap between germline ends came to 13 bases. CDR3 length equals 11 residues. The V gene's germline CDR1 is DFQATT and CDR2 SNEGSKA (reference sequence). CDR3 in amino acids: CSAPRGVEQYF. For the CDR3, the DNA is TGCAGTGCACCGAGGGGGGTTGAGCAGTACTTC.

The sample holds a few counts of this clone. This chain links TRBV10-3 with TRBJ2-3, with D hard to call. Germline lookup yields CDR1 ENHRY and CDR2 SYGVKD. V lost 8 bases and J 2 bases, leaving 11 bases between the germline ends. CDR3 length: 13 residues. The chain's CDR3 is CAIGRPDTDTQYF. The CDR3 region has the DNA TGTGCCATCGGGCGGCCCGACACAGATACGCAGTATTTT.

V gene TRBV18 combines with J gene TRBJ1-1; D possibly corresponds to TRBD1 (5 bases). Germline CDR1 and CDR2: KGHSH and LQKENI. The V end was cut by 2 bases, the J end by 1 base, with 8 bases between. The CDR3 length is 14 residues. The CDR3 protein is CASSPGATNTEAFF. CDR3 nucleotides: TGTGCCAGCTCACCAGGGGCAACGAACACTGAAGCTTTCTTT.

This chain links TRBV12-5 with TRBJ2-7; D not resolved. CDR1 and CDR2 (germline): LGHNT, FRNRAP. V lost 6 bases to trimming and J lost 3 bases, with 6 bases between them. The CDR3 length is 11 residues. Here the CDR3 DNA reads TGTGCTAGTGGACCTCACTACGAGCAGTACTTC. It specifies CASGPHYEQYF.

J is TRBJ1-6 and V is TRBV9; tentative D call: TRBD1 (6 bases). Germline lookup yields CDR1 SGDLS and CDR2 YYNGEE. This CDR3 has 14 residues. V dropped 7 bases and J dropped 10 bases, with 18 bases sitting between them. This CDR3 reads CASGKGGNRSPLHF. CDR3 nucleotide sequence: TGTGCCAGCGGCAAAGGGGGGAATAGATCACCCCTCCACTTT.

The chain is built from TRBV6-2 or TRBV6-3 and TRBJ2-1, with 8 positions matching TRBD2. This CDR3 has 16 residues. Per germline, CDR1 MNHEY and CDR2 SVGEGT. V trimming: 1 base; J trimming: 0 bases; junction bases outside the gene matches: 2. CDR3 amino acids: CASSYWAGGSYNEQFF. CDR3 bases: TGTGCCAGCAGTTACTGGGCGGGGGGCTCCTACAATGAGCAGTTCTTC.

The CDR3 sequence is CASSMGLAGRANEQFF. CDR3 sequence (DNA): TGTGCCAGCAGTATGGGACTAGCGGGGCGCGCCAATGAGCAGTTCTTC. V gene TRBV27 combines with J gene TRBJ2-1; 13 bases map to TRBD2. The germline V gene has CDR1 MNHEY and CDR2 SMNVEV (reference sequence). CDR3 length equals 16 residues. V shed 5 bases, J shed 6 bases, and the junction held 7 bases outside the gene matches.

The V gene is TRBV19, the J gene TRBJ1-4; D unresolved. V shed 3 bases and J shed 6 bases, with 11 bases lying between them. This CDR3 comprises 14 residues. Germline values: CDR1 LNHDA, CDR2 SQIVND (reference sequence). CDR3 bases: TGTGCCAGTAGTATTCGGGTTTTCGATGAAAAACTGTTTTTT. Translating gives CASSIRVFDEKLFF.

The chain has TRBV19 and TRBJ1-2; 7 nucleotides line up with TRBD1. There are 14 residues in the CDR3. The V gene's germline CDR1 is LNHDA and CDR2 SQIVND (reference sequence). After removal of 3 bases from V and 3 bases from J, the junction contained 4 bases not matched to a gene. This CDR3 is CASSILGGDYGYTF. For the CDR3, the DNA is TGTGCCAGTAGTATTCTAGGGGGCGACTATGGCTACACCTTC.

On this clone: The junction departs from the called germline gene at one end, perhaps through a read error. The CDR3 DNA reads as TGTGCCAGCAGCCCCCAGGGGGTCAACTTC. It codes for CASSPQGVNF. The rearrangement uses TRBV5-8 and TRBJ1-2, with 7 nucleotides matching TRBD1. From germline, CDR1 is SGHTS and CDR2 YDEGEE. This CDR3 comprises 10 residues. Using reference TRBV5-8 and TRBJ1-2 for the parts outside the CDR3, the full variable domain is EAGVTQSPTHLIKTRGQQATLRCSPISGHTSVYWYQQALGLGLQFLLWYDEGEERNRGNFPPRFSGRQFPNYSSELNVNALELEDSALYLCASSPQGVNFGSGTRLTVV.

V and J are TRBV19 and TRBJ1-1, with 8 nucleotides matching TRBD1. With 9 bases clipped from V and 3 bases from J, the junction kept 3 bases outside the gene matches. The CDR3 loop spans 12 amino acids. CDR1 is LNHDA and CDR2 is SQIVND in the germline V gene (reference sequence). The CDR3 spells CASRTGYTEAFF. The CDR3 DNA reads TGTGCCAGCCGGACAGGGTACACTGAAGCTTTCTTT.